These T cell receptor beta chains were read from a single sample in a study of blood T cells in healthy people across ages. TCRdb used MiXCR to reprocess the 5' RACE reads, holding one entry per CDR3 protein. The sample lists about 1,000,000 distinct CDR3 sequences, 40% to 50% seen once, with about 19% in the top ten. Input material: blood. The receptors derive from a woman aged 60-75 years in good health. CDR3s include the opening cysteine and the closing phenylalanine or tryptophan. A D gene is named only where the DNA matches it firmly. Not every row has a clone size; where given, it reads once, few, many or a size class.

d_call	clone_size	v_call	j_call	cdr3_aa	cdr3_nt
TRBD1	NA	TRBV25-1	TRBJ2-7	CASRPTGGEQYF	TGTGCCAGCCGCCCTACAGGGGGCGAGCAGTACTTC
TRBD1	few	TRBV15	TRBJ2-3	CATSRRTGSTDTQYF	TGTGCCACCAGCAGGAGGACAGGGAGCACAGATACGCAGTATTTT
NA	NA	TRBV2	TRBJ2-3	CASIGRVVTDTQYF	TGTGCCAGCATCGGTAGGGTCGTGACAGATACGCAGTATTTT
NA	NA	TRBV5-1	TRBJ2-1	CASSLLQGGDEQFF	TGCGCCAGCAGCTTGTTACAGGGGGGGGATGAGCAGTTCTTC
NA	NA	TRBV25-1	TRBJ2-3	CAIMTEGTQYF	TGTGCCATTATGACCGAGGGTACGCAGTATTTT
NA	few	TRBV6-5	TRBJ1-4	CASSYSTGREKLFF	TGTGCCAGCAGTTACTCGACTGGAAGGGAAAAACTGTTTTTT
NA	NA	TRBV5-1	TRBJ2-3	CASSSTLTDTQYF	TGCGCCAGCAGCTCCACTCTCACAGATACGCAGTATTTT
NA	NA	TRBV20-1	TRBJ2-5	CSARGVTNAETQYF	TGCAGTGCTAGAGGCGTGACGAATGCCGAGACCCAGTACTTC
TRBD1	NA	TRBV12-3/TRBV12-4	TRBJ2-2	CASSPGQGKWSGELFF	TGTGCCAGCAGTCCCGGACAGGGGAAATGGTCCGGGGAGCTGTTTTTT
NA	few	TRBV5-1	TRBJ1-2	CASSLGVSDGYTF	TGCGCCAGCAGCTTGGGGGTGTCGGATGGCTACACCTTC
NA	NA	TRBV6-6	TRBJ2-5	CASSYPGLGQETQYF	TGTGCCAGCAGTTACCCCGGACTGGGTCAAGAGACCCAGTACTTC
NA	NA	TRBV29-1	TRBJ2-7	CSVESPLSYEQYF	TGCAGCGTTGAAAGCCCTCTCTCCTACGAGCAGTACTTC
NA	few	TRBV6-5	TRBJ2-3	CASSYSSGGLAQYF	TGTGCCAGCAGTTACTCGAGTGGGGGTTTGGCGCAGTATTTT
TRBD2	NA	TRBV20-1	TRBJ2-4	CSASPLAGGPDGKNIQYF	TGCAGTGCTAGCCCGCTAGCGGGAGGGCCGGATGGCAAAAACATTCAGTACTTC
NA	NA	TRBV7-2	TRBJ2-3	CASSTQETGKDTQYF	TGTGCCAGCAGCACCCAAGAGACCGGGAAAGATACGCAGTATTTT
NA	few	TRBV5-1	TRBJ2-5	CASSLVPAQETQYF	TGCGCCAGCAGCTTGGTGCCAGCCCAAGAGACCCAGTACTTC
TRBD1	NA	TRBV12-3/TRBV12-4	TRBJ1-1	CARWDRDTEAFF	TGTGCCAGATGGGACAGGGACACTGAAGCTTTCTTT
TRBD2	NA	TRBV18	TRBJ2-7	CASSPPTGTSGEQYF	TGTGCCAGCTCACCACCGACCGGGACTAGCGGCGAGCAGTACTTC
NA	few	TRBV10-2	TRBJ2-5	CASSEPSRSQETQYF	TGCGCCAGCAGTGAGCCCTCCAGGAGTCAAGAGACCCAGTACTTC
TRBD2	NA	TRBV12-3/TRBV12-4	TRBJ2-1	CASSGLAGRVNEQFF	TGTGCCAGCAGTGGGTTAGCGGGACGGGTTAATGAGCAGTTCTTC
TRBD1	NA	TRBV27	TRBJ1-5	CASSLEGALVQPQHF	TGTGCCAGCAGTTTAGAGGGGGCGCTTGTTCAGCCCCAGCATTTT
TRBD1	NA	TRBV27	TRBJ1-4	CASSITGTVSEKLFF	TGTGCCAGCAGTATAACCGGGACAGTTAGTGAAAAACTGTTTTTT
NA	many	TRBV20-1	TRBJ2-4	CSARDERRNIQYF	TGCAGTGCTAGGGACGAGAGAAGAAACATTCAGTACTTC
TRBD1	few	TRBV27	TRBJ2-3	CASSLRWDRRTDTQYF	TGTGCCAGCAGTTTGAGGTGGGACAGAAGGACAGATACGCAGTATTTT
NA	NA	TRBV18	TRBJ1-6	CASSPQERGQGSPPHF	TGTGCCAGCTCACCACAGGAGAGGGGCCAAGGGTCACCCCCCCACTTT
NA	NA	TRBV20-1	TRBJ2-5	CSAFHPVGAPTQETQYF	TGCAGTGCTTTTCACCCTGTGGGGGCCCCAACCCAAGAGACCCAGTACTTC
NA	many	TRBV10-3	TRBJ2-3	CAIMKREPGTDTQYF	TGTGCCATCATGAAACGGGAGCCCGGCACAGATACGCAGTATTTT
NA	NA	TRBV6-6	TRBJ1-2	CASSQRHGENYGYTF	TGTGCCAGCAGTCAACGACACGGGGAGAACTATGGCTACACCTTC
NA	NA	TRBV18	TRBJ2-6	CASNHYRAGANVLTF	TGTGCCAGCAACCATTACAGGGCTGGGGCCAACGTCCTGACTTTC
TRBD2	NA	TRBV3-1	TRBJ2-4	CASSPASGIFPKNIQYF	TGTGCCAGCAGCCCGGCGAGCGGGATCTTTCCCAAAAACATTCAGTACTTC
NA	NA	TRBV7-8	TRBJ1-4	CASSTGSGEKLFF	TGTGCCAGCAGTACAGGGTCCGGCGAAAAACTGTTTTTT
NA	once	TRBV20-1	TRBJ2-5	CSSTEQIPETQYF	TGCAGTTCTACCGAACAGATCCCAGAGACCCAGTACTTC
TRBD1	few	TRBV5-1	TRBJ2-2	CASSRDSANTGELFF	TGCGCCAGCAGCAGGGACAGCGCGAACACCGGGGAGCTGTTTTTT
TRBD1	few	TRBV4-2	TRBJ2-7	CASSQDGTDSYEQYF	TGTGCCAGCAGCCAAGATGGGACAGATTCCTACGAGCAGTACTTC
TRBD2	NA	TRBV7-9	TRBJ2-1	CASDGRAPYNEQFF	TGTGCCAGCGACGGGAGGGCCCCCTACAATGAGCAGTTCTTC
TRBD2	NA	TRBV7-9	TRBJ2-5	CASSLFGTRGGETQYF	TGTGCCAGCAGCTTATTTGGGACTAGAGGGGGAGAGACCCAGTACTTC